This T cell receptor beta chain emerged from a study of graft-versus-host responses after intestinal transplantation. The overall study: Recipients received multivisceral, liver-intestinal, or isolated intestinal transplants. Anti-thymocyte globulin induction, then tacrolimus and steroids for roughly 3 years, went to all recipients.

The CDR3 has 14 amino acids. V dropped 0 bases and J dropped 5 bases, with 10 bases sitting between them. The V gene's germline CDR1 is PRHDT and CDR2 FYEKMQ (reference sequence). TCRdb keeps only in-frame clones here, not all; method: immunoSEQ multiplex PCR. The sample has around 100,000 clones, 90% to 95% seen once. A word on this clone: Its cognate antigen is unknown.

The origin of this receptor is a human donor who was the organ donor for an intestinal transplant. The chain has TRBV13 and TRBJ1-2; unclear D gene. The sequenced sample was unstimulated CD8+ T cells sorted from spleen or lymph node cells, obtained before transplant. The CDR3 reads CASSLGTGLYGYTF. The CDR3 bases are TGTGCCAGCAGCTTAGGCACCGGCTTATATGGCTACACCTTC.